This is a list of T cell receptor beta chains from one sample in a study of T-cell memory formation after mild COVID-19. TCRdb redid the calling of the 5' RACE reads with MiXCR, one entry per CDR3 protein. The sample records hundreds of thousands of distinct CDR3 sequences, roughly 13% being singletons. Specimen: PBMCs or a T cell subset sorted from them (not recorded which). These receptors were taken from a man aged 18-30 years who had mild COVID-19 (a few samples of this study predate the infection). Cell type and time point are not known. Both conserved end residues are part of each CDR3.

cdr3_length	v_call	j_call	cdr3_aa
15	TRBV12-3/TRBV12-4	TRBJ2-2	CASSFLAGSTGELFF
19	TRBV4-1	TRBJ2-6	CASSQGGLLLLPGANVLTF
14	TRBV6-2/TRBV6-3	TRBJ2-3	CASNGRTSTDTQYF
12	TRBV29-1	TRBJ2-3	CSVWDLSGTQYF
15	TRBV6-4	TRBJ2-1	CASSIERSSYNEQFF
10	TRBV29-1	TRBJ2-5	CSVVRETQYF
15	TRBV9	TRBJ2-2	CASSEDRPNTGELFF
14	TRBV7-2	TRBJ2-7	CASSFGVIPYEQYF
13	TRBV9	TRBJ1-1	CASSVTGRSEAFF
15	TRBV11-2	TRBJ2-5	CASSLGAGGRETQYF
16	TRBV9	TRBJ2-7	CASSVGPGTGAYEQYF